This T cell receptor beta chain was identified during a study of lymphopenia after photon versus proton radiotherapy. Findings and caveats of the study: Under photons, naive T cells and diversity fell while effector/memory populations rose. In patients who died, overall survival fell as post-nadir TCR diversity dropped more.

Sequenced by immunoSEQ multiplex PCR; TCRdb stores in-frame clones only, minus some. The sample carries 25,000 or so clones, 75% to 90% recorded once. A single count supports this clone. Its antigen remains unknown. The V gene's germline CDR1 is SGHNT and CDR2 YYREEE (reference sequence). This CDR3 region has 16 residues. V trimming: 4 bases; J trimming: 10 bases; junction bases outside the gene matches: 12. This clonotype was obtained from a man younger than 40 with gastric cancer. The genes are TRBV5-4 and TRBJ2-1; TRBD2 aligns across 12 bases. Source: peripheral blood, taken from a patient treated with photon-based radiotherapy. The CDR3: CASSPSYSSGGAEQFF. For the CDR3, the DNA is TGTGCCAGCAGCCCGTCCTATTCTAGCGGGGGGGCCGAGCAGTTCTTC. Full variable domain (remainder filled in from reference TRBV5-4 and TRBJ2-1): ETGVTQSPTHLIKTRGQQVTLRCSSQSGHNTVSWYQQALGQGPQFIFQYYREEENGRGNFPPRFSGLQFPNYSSELNVNALELDDSALYLCASSPSYSSGGAEQFFGPGTRLTVL.